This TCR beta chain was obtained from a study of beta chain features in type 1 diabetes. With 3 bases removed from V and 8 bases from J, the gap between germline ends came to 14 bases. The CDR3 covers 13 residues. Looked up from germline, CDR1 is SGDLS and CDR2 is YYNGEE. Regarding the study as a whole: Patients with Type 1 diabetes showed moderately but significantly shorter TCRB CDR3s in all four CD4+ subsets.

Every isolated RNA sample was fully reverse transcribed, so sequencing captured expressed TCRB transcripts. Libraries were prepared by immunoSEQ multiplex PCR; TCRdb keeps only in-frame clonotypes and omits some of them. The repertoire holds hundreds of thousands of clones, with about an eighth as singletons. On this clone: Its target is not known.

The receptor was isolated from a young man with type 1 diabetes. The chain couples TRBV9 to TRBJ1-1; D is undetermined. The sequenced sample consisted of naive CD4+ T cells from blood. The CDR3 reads CASSGYQAPEAFF. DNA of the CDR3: TGTGCCAGCAGCGGGTACCAGGCACCCGAAGCTTTCTTT.